The 20 T cell receptor beta chains below were found in one sample sequenced in a study of post-analysis software for immune sequencing data. Findings of the study overall: Five TRBV segments, TRBV5-6, TRBV5-1 and TRBV20-1 among them, were found more frequent in patients than controls.

Their cognate antigens are unknown. Unique molecular identifiers featured in each of the TCR beta cDNA libraries. TCRdb re-derived calls from the PCR reads in MiXCR, one entry per CDR3 protein. Here the sample spans 700,000 to 900,000 distinct CDR3 sequences, under 60% being singletons. What was sequenced was blood. All receptors come from a girl aged 5-17 years with multiple sclerosis.

The J gene is TRBJ2-7, the V gene TRBV20-1; tentatively, D is TRBD2 (6 bases). Trimming pared 5 bases from V and 0 bases from J, leaving 14 bases between. This CDR3 is 14 amino acids long. Germline CDR1 reads DFQATT; CDR2 reads SNEGSKA (reference sequence). CDR3 region: CSAPPGGNSYEQYF. CDR3 DNA sequence: TGCAGTGCTCCTCCAGGCGGGAACTCCTACGAGCAGTACTTC.

V usage is TRBV6-5 and J usage is TRBJ1-1; TRBD1 aligns across 8 bases. V lost 2 bases, J lost 2 bases, and 10 bases stayed unmatched. The CDR3 covers 17 residues. The germline gives CDR1 MNHEY, CDR2 SVGAGI. The CDR3 spells CASSYIPTTGANTEAFF. CDR3 nucleotides: TGTGCCAGCAGTTACATCCCAACGACAGGGGCCAACACTGAAGCTTTCTTT.

This sequence joins TRBV6-1 and TRBJ1-6; D is uncertain. Germline CDR1 and CDR2: MNHNS and SASEGT. The CDR3 is made up of 15 amino acids. V was trimmed by 1 base and J by 0 bases, leaving 4 bases between them. CDR3: CASSEGSSYNSPLHF. The CDR3, as DNA: TGTGCCAGCAGTGAAGGGAGCTCCTATAATTCACCCCTCCACTTT.

The chain combines TRBV7-3 with TRBJ2-3; 9 bases fit TRBD2. CDR1 and CDR2 (germline): SGHTA, FQGTGA. The CDR3 spans 16 residues. V lost 4 bases and J lost 0; bases outside the gene matches: 5. CDR3 in amino acids: CASSSQRGASTDTQYF. CDR3 nucleotides: TGTGCCAGCAGCTCCCAGCGGGGGGCTAGCACAGATACGCAGTATTTT.

The chain uses TRBV29-1 and TRBJ2-5, with D perhaps TRBD1 (6 bases). V was pared by 4 bases and J by 3 bases, with 9 bases between. The CDR3 covers 12 residues. Germline V gene sequence: CDR1 SQVTM, CDR2 ANQGSEA. The CDR3, as DNA: TGCAGCGTTGTTGGGACAAAAGAGACCCAGTACTTC. Protein: CSVVGTKETQYF.

The V and J genes are TRBV5-1 and TRBJ2-1; 10 bases are a match to TRBD2. The CDR3 length is 15 residues. CDR1 and CDR2 from the germline V gene are SGHRS and YFSETQ. Losses at the gene ends were 6 bases for V and 2 bases for J; bases not matched to a gene: 5. CDR3 coding DNA: TGCGCCAGCACCCGGACTAGCGGAACCTACAATGAGCAGTTCTTC. Protein sequence: CASTRTSGTYNEQFF. The whole variable domain, remainder taken from reference TRBV5-1 and TRBJ2-1, is KAGVTQTPRYLIKTRGQQVTLSCSPISGHRSVSWYQQTPGQGLQFLFEYFSETQRNKGNFPGRFSGRQFSNSRSEMNVSTLELGDSALYLCASTRTSGTYNEQFFGPGTRLTVL.

V gene TRBV29-1 combines with J gene TRBJ2-5; TRBD2 matches 9 bases. This CDR3 region has 13 residues. The ends lost 8 bases at V and 5 bases at J; junction bases unmatched: 9. Germline V CDR1 and CDR2: SQVTM, ANQGSEA. CDR3 residues: CSQGSGRRETQYF. The CDR3 nucleotides are TGCAGCCAGGGGAGCGGGAGGAGGGAGACCCAGTACTTC.

This clonotype came up many times. The chain links TRBV20-1 to TRBJ2-5, with D perhaps matching TRBD2 (5 bases). Germline CDR1 reads DFQATT; CDR2 reads SNEGSKA (reference sequence). The V end was cut by 4 bases, the J end by 5 bases, with 17 bases between. The CDR3 is 14 residues long. CDR3 sequence reads: CSAKVGEQWETQYF. Written as DNA, the CDR3 is TGCAGTGCTAAAGTCGGGGAACAGTGGGAGACCCAGTACTTC.

The chain uses TRBV20-1 and TRBJ2-1; TRBD2 agrees at 9 bases. Looked up from germline, CDR1 is DFQATT and CDR2 is SNEGSKA (reference sequence). J lost 10 bases, V lost 3 bases, and 16 bases had no gene match. The CDR3 covers 16 residues. The CDR3 DNA is TGCAGTGCTAGGTCGGTCTTTAGCGGGAGCCGGGGGGAGCAGTTCTTC. This gives the protein CSARSVFSGSRGEQFF.

In this sample, this clonotype turned up a few times. The gene calls are TRBV29-1 and TRBJ2-1, with TRBD2 identical over 11 bases. The CDR3 covers 15 residues. Germline CDR1 and CDR2: SQVTM and ANQGSEA. J was trimmed by 0 bases and V by 3 bases; bases with no gene match: 1. CDR3 bases: TGCAGCGTTGAGGGACTAGCGGCCTCCTACAATGAGCAGTTCTTC. It translates to CSVEGLAASYNEQFF.

The chain couples TRBV5-1 to TRBJ2-1; 11 bases are shared with TRBD2. V shed 4 bases, J shed 5 bases, and the junction held 8 bases outside the gene matches. This CDR3 spans 16 amino acids. The germline CDR1 and CDR2 sequences are SGHRS and YFSETQ. CDR3 in amino acids: CASSLGLAVLDNEQFF. The CDR3 nucleotides read TGCGCCAGCAGCCTGGGACTAGCGGTCCTTGACAATGAGCAGTTCTTC.

A few counts support this clonotype. This sequence joins TRBV3-1 and TRBJ2-5; no reliable D call. Germline assignment: CDR1 LGHDT and CDR2 YNNKEL (reference sequence). CDR3 length equals 14 residues. The V end was cut by 2 bases, the J end by 5 bases, with 12 bases between. The CDR3 loop is CASSQSGALETQYF. CDR3 nucleotide sequence: TGTGCCAGCAGCCAATCTGGAGCGTTGGAGACCCAGTACTTC.

The chain joins TRBV14 to TRBJ2-1, with no clear D. V lost 2 bases to trimming and J lost 8 bases, with 13 bases between them. There are 14 residues in the CDR3. CDR1 and CDR2 from the germline V gene are SGHDN and FVKESK. CDR3 sequence (DNA): TGTGCCAGCAGCCAAACTCCACTCTGGGATGAGCAGTTCTTC. This sequence encodes CASSQTPLWDEQFF. The full variable domain, in which reference TRBV14 and TRBJ2-1 provide the parts outside the CDR3, is EAGVTQFPSHSVIEKGQTVTLRCDPISGHDNLYWYRRVMGKEIKFLLHFVKESKQDESGMPNNRFLAERTGGTYSTLKVQPAELEDSGVYFCASSQTPLWDEQFFGPGTRLTVL.

The CDR3 is CAGSGTSGRAVYEQYF. The CDR3 bases are TGTGCCGGCTCCGGGACTAGCGGGAGGGCCGTCTACGAGCAGTACTTC. This chain connects TRBV12-3 or TRBV12-4 to TRBJ2-7; 16 bases line up with TRBD2. V lost 11 bases, J lost 3 bases, and 10 bases stayed unmatched. This CDR3 region has 16 residues.

The V gene is TRBV12-3 or TRBV12-4, the J gene TRBJ2-1; D tentatively reads TRBD1 or TRBD2 (5 bases each). TRBJ2-7 matches the DNA end more closely, so the J call is doubtful. This CDR3 is 14 amino acids long. The CDR3 region is CASSNRDPLNEQYF. The CDR3 nucleotides are TGTGCCAGCAGTAACCGGGACCCATTAAACGAGCAGTACTTC.

This clonotype was counted a few times. The chain carries TRBV12-3 or TRBV12-4 and TRBJ2-5; D is uncertain. The CDR3 is 12 residues long. Trimming took 6 bases from V and 11 from J, leaving 16 bases between them. The CDR3 DNA reads TGTGCCAGCAGGTACCGGTCTAGTGAGCAGTACTTC. Its translation is CASRYRSSEQYF.

The V and J genes are TRBV9 and TRBJ2-5; D gene unclear. The J call may be mistaken, given a closer DNA end match to TRBJ2-7. Germline values: CDR1 SGDLS, CDR2 YYNGEE. This CDR3 is 14 amino acids long. CDR3 region: CASSPRSLSHEQYF. CDR3 in DNA: TGTGCCAGCAGCCCCCGGTCCCTTAGCCACGAGCAGTACTTC.

The genes are TRBV11-3 and TRBJ1-1; D gene unclear. CDR1 and CDR2 (germline): SGHNT, YENEEA. This CDR3 is 16 amino acids long. V was trimmed by 7 bases and J by 1 base, leaving 19 bases between them. This CDR3 reads CASTPEYMSGNTEAFF. CDR3 nucleotide sequence: TGTGCCAGCACCCCTGAATACATGTCCGGGAACACTGAAGCTTTCTTT.

The rearrangement joins TRBV5-1 to TRBJ2-1; TRBD1 is a possible D gene (6 bases). The V gene lost 1 base and the J gene lost 9 bases, with 17 bases spanning the gap. The germline V gene has CDR1 SGHRS and CDR2 YFSETQ. CDR3 length: 15 amino acids. The CDR3 spells CASSLHMGGDTEQFF. The CDR3 coding sequence is TGCGCCAGCAGCTTGCACATGGGTGGGGACACTGAGCAGTTCTTC.

This clonotype was counted only a few times. The chain links TRBV6-1 to TRBJ1-4; weak D call: TRBD1 (5 bases). Germline V gene sequence: CDR1 MNHNS, CDR2 SASEGT. Trimming shortened V by 6 bases and J by 1 base, and 21 bases separated the two germline ends. The CDR3 runs to 18 residues. CDR3 DNA sequence: TGTGCCAGCAGCCGCACCGGGGCAATTCCCTTAACTAATGAAAAACTGTTTTTT. The encoded protein is CASSRTGAIPLTNEKLFF.